A selection of T cell receptor beta chains follows, all from one sample in a study of vaccination and CD4 T cells after COVID-19. Via MiXCR, TCRdb re-called the PCR reads, giving one row per CDR3 protein. Seen here are more than 15,000 distinct CDR3 sequences, roughly 62% observed once, and the top ten hold roughly 5%. These receptors have no known antigen. Specimen: CD4+ T cells from blood, cultured in vitro, collected after SARS-CoV-2 vaccination. These receptors were collected from a human donor who had recovered from COVID-19. Each CDR3 is given with its conserved first and last residue. D genes are given only for firm matches. The listing skips clone size in some rows; elsewhere it reads once, few, many or a size class.

V: TRBV7-9; J: TRBJ1-1; size: NA; D: NA; DNA: TGTGCCAGCAGCTTGGGGGGGCGGCCGAACACTGAAGCTTTCTTT; CDR3: CASSLGGRPNTEAFF
V: TRBV6-1; J: TRBJ2-5; size: NA; D: NA; DNA: TGTGCCAGCAGTGAATTAGGTAGGGGACTGAGAAGAGAGACCCAGTACTTC; CDR3: CASSELGRGLRRETQYF
V: TRBV6-1; J: TRBJ1-2; size: NA; D: NA; DNA: TGTGCCAGCACCTTAGGGGGAGGGGGAAACTATGGCTACACCTTC; CDR3: CASTLGGGGNYGYTF
V: TRBV6-1; J: TRBJ1-1; size: NA; D: NA; DNA: TGTGCCAGCAAACGGGATATGAACACTGAAGCTTTCTTT; CDR3: CASKRDMNTEAFF
V: TRBV19; J: TRBJ2-2; size: NA; D: NA; DNA: TGTGCCAGTAGTAGCTTCCTCGTCCGAGGGATATCCGGGGAGCTGTTTTTT; CDR3: CASSSFLVRGISGELFF
V: TRBV20-1; J: TRBJ1-1; size: NA; D: TRBD1; DNA: TGCAGTGCTAGAGATCCTCTGACAGGGATCATGAACACTGAAGCTTTCTTT; CDR3: CSARDPLTGIMNTEAFF
V: TRBV20-1; J: TRBJ2-7; size: NA; D: TRBD2; DNA: TGCAGTGCTAGACAGTCTAGCGGGAGCCCCAACTACGAGCAGTACTTC; CDR3: CSARQSSGSPNYEQYF
V: TRBV27; J: TRBJ2-3; size: NA; D: NA; DNA: TGTGCCAGCAGCCCTCGTTATAGCACAGATACGCAGTATTTT; CDR3: CASSPRYSTDTQYF
V: TRBV18; J: TRBJ2-7; size: NA; D: NA; DNA: TGTGCCAGCTCACCACGGGCTGGAAGGGGTGAATACGAGCAGTACTTC; CDR3: CASSPRAGRGEYEQYF
V: TRBV28; J: TRBJ1-1; size: NA; D: NA; DNA: TGTGCCAGCAGTTTAATCCCCATGAACACTGAAGCTTTCTTT; CDR3: CASSLIPMNTEAFF
V: TRBV5-4; J: TRBJ1-5; size: NA; D: TRBD1; DNA: TGTGCCAGCAGCGCCGGGACAGCAGACAATCAGCCCCAGCATTTT; CDR3: CASSAGTADNQPQHF
V: TRBV6-2/TRBV6-3; J: TRBJ2-5; size: NA; D: NA; DNA: TGTGCCAGCAGTTACTCCGTACCCCAAGAGACCCAGTACTTC; CDR3: CASSYSVPQETQYF
V: TRBV6-1; J: TRBJ2-3; size: NA; D: NA; DNA: TGTGCCAGCAGTGTTGGGGATAGGACAGATACGCAGTATTTT; CDR3: CASSVGDRTDTQYF
V: TRBV6-1; J: TRBJ1-1; size: NA; D: NA; DNA: TGTGCCAGCAGGGGCAACCGACAGGCTGAAGCTTTCTTT; CDR3: CASRGNRQAEAFF
V: TRBV2; J: TRBJ1-5; size: NA; D: NA; DNA: TGTGCCAGCAGTGGACAGGTCACAATGGGCAATCAGCCCCAGCATTTT; CDR3: CASSGQVTMGNQPQHF
V: TRBV20-1; J: TRBJ2-7; size: NA; D: TRBD1; DNA: TGCAGTGCTAGAGGGACAGGGGCCGGCGGGTGGTCCTACGAGCAGTACTTC; CDR3: CSARGTGAGGWSYEQYF
V: TRBV2; J: TRBJ1-5; size: few; D: NA; DNA: TGTGCCAGCAGTCCGCAGGGAGCGAATCAGCCCCAGCATTTT; CDR3: CASSPQGANQPQHF
V: TRBV6-5; J: TRBJ1-1; size: NA; D: NA; DNA: TGTGCCAGCAGTTACTCGTCAGTTAACACTGAAGCTTTCTTT; CDR3: CASSYSSVNTEAFF
V: TRBV6-1; J: TRBJ2-5; size: NA; D: NA; DNA: TGTGCCAGCAGCCTAGAGATCGGAGGTGTTGAGACCCAGTACTTC; CDR3: CASSLEIGGVETQYF
V: TRBV21-1; J: TRBJ2-7; size: NA; D: NA; DNA: TGTGCCAGCAGCTTTTCGGTGTGGCTGGGCTCGAGAGGGAGATACGAGCAGTACTTC; CDR3: CASSFSVWLGSRGRYEQYF
V: TRBV15; J: TRBJ1-2; size: NA; D: NA; DNA: TGTGCCACCAGCAGAGGCAGGGGACGTTATGGCTACACCTTC; CDR3: CATSRGRGRYGYTF
V: TRBV19; J: TRBJ1-2; size: NA; D: TRBD1; DNA: TGTGCCAGTAGTATGACTGGACAGGGGGTATGGTATGGCTACACCTTC; CDR3: CASSMTGQGVWYGYTF
V: TRBV7-2; J: TRBJ1-5; size: NA; D: NA; DNA: TGTGCCAGCAGCCAACTCGGAGGTTATAGCAATCAGCCCCAGCATTTT; CDR3: CASSQLGGYSNQPQHF
V: TRBV11-2; J: TRBJ2-5; size: NA; D: TRBD2; DNA: TGTGCCAGCAGCAATAGCGGGAGTGGGTACGAGACCCAGTACTTC; CDR3: CASSNSGSGYETQYF
V: TRBV6-5; J: TRBJ1-5; size: few; D: TRBD1; DNA: TGTGCCAGCAGTTACCCCTCTTACAGGGGTCGCAATCAGCCCCAGCATTTT; CDR3: CASSYPSYRGRNQPQHF
V: TRBV7-6; J: TRBJ1-3; size: NA; D: TRBD1; DNA: TGTGCCAGCAGTCTAACAGGGGCCTCTGGAAACACCATATATTTT; CDR3: CASSLTGASGNTIYF
V: TRBV11-2; J: TRBJ1-1; size: NA; D: NA; DNA: TGTGCCAGCAGCTTCGGGGGGGACACTGAAGCTTTCTTT; CDR3: CASSFGGDTEAFF
V: TRBV6-5; J: TRBJ2-5; size: NA; D: TRBD1; DNA: TGTGCCAGCAGTTACCGCCAGGGGGCTGTGGAGACCCAGTACTTC; CDR3: CASSYRQGAVETQYF
V: TRBV30; J: TRBJ1-2; size: NA; D: NA; DNA: TGTGCCTGGAGTGCAGGGAACTATGGCTACACCTTC; CDR3: CAWSAGNYGYTF